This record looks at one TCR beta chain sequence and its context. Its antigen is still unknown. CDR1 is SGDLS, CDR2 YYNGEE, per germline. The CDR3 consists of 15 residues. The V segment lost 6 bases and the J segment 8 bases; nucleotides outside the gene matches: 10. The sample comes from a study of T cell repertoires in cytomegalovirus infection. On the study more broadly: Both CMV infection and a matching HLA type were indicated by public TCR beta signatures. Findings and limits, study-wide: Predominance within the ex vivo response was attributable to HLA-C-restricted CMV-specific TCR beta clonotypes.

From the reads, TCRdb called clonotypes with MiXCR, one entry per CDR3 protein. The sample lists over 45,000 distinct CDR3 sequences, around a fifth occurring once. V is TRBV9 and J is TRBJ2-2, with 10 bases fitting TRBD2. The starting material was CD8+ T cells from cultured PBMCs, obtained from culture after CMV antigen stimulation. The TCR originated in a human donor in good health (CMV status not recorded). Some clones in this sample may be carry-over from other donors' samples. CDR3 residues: CASTPASGGGGELFF. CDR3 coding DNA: TGTGCCAGCACCCCGGCTAGCGGGGGCGGTGGGGAGCTGTTTTTT. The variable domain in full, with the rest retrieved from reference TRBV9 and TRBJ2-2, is DSGVTQTPKHLITATGQRVTLRCSPRSGDLSVYWYQQSLDQGLQFLIQYYNGEERAKGNILERFSAQQFPDLHSELNLSSLELGDSALYFCASTPASGGGGELFFGEGSRLTVL.